Below are 13 T cell receptor beta chains sequenced from a single sample in a study of T cells after yellow fever vaccination. Using its own MiXCR run on the 5' RACE reads, TCRdb lists one record per CDR3 protein. Altogether over 150,000 distinct CDR3 sequences are present, about 7% being singletons, with the ten largest covering around 2.3%. This specimen consisted of CD4+ T cells sorted from PBMCs, obtained more than 4 days after the first yellow fever vaccination. The source is a man younger than 35 who received the YFV17D yellow fever vaccine.

Many counts were recorded for this clonotype. The rearrangement uses TRBV24-1 and TRBJ2-3; no clear D. CDR3 size: 13 residues. Between the trimmed V and J ends, which lost 3 bases and 5 bases, there was a span of 8 bases. Germline lookup yields CDR1 KGHDR and CDR2 SFDVKD. For the CDR3, the DNA is TGTGCCACCAGTGATCCGCCCATAGATACGCAGTATTTT. Protein sequence: CATSDPPIDTQYF.

A few counts support this clonotype. This chain connects TRBV30 to TRBJ1-2; tentative D call: TRBD1 (5 bases). Trimming removed 3 bases at V and 6 bases at J, with 14 bases between. This CDR3 has 13 amino acids. Germline V gene lookup returns CDR1 GTSNPN and CDR2 SVGIG (reference sequence). CDR3 coding DNA: TGTGCCTGGAGAGTGCAGGGAAGCCATGGCTACACCTTC. Amino acids: CAWRVQGSHGYTF.

This clonotype was picked up a small number of times. The J gene is TRBJ2-7, the V gene TRBV20-1, with D maybe TRBD1 (5 bases). V gave up 4 bases and J gave up 5 bases, with 9 bases separating them. Germline V gene sequence: CDR1 DFQATT, CDR2 SNEGSKA (reference sequence). The CDR3 is 11 amino acids. The CDR3 reads CSATRADEQYV. The DNA for the CDR3 is TGCAGTGCTACCAGGGCCGACGAGCAGTACGTC.

This clonotype has at least ten counts. V usage is TRBV7-8 and J usage is TRBJ1-1; D ambiguous. The CDR3 spans 13 residues. Trimming pared 4 bases from V and 5 bases from J, leaving 11 bases between. Per the germline V gene, CDR1 is SGHVS and CDR2 is FQNEAQ. The chain's CDR3 is CASSSPSGTEAFF. CDR3 coding DNA: TGTGCCAGCAGCTCCCCGTCGGGAACTGAAGCTTTCTTT.

This clonotype was detected ten times or more. The CDR3, as DNA: TGCGCCAGCAGGGCCGGGACTAGCGGGGGGGCACACAATGAGCAGTTCTTC. This gives the protein CASRAGTSGGAHNEQFF. The chain recombines TRBV4-3 with TRBJ2-1, with 16 positions matching TRBD2. Looked up from germline, CDR1 is LGHNA and CDR2 is YSLEER. The CDR3 runs to 17 residues. J gave up 5 bases and V 6 bases, and 7 bases lay outside the gene matches.

Comment on this clonotype: This clone may be a read error of a much larger clone one base away. V and J are TRBV28 and TRBJ2-3, with 8 bases fitting TRBD2. There are 17 residues in the CDR3. The germline CDR1 and CDR2 sequences are MDHEN and SYDVKM. Trimming removed 8 bases from V and 1 base from J; junction bases left unmatched: 14. The CDR3 DNA follows: TGTGCCAGCTCCATTGGCGGGGGGCCGCGAGGCACAGATACGCAGTATTTT. Protein product: CASSIGGGPRGTDTQYF. Based on the CDR3 plus reference TRBV28 and TRBJ2-3, the full variable domain is DVKVTQSSRYLVKRTGEKVFLECVQDMDHENMFWYRQDPGLGLRLIYFSYDVKMKEKGDIPEGYSVSREKKERFSLILESASTNQTSMYLCASSIGGGPRGTDTQYFGPGTRLTVL.

This clonotype was seen ten or more times. The chain employs TRBV5-1 and TRBJ1-2; 7 bases align to TRBD1. The CDR3 spans 14 residues. The germline V gene has CDR1 SGHRS and CDR2 YFSETQ. The ends lost 4 bases at V and 3 bases at J; junction bases unmatched: 6. This chain's CDR3 is CASSPRDRDYGYTF. CDR3 sequence (DNA): TGCGCCAGCAGCCCCCGGGACAGAGACTATGGCTACACCTTC. Full variable domain (remainder filled in from reference TRBV5-1 and TRBJ1-2): KAGVTQTPRYLIKTRGQQVTLSCSPISGHRSVSWYQQTPGQGLQFLFEYFSETQRNKGNFPGRFSGRQFSNSRSEMNVSTLELGDSALYLCASSPRDRDYGYTFGSGTRLTVV.

The rearrangement links TRBV18 to TRBJ2-2, with D possibly matching TRBD1 (5 bases). With 4 bases removed from V and 1 base from J, the gap between germline ends came to 10 bases. CDR3 length equals 15 residues. Per the germline V gene, CDR1 is KGHSH and CDR2 is LQKENI. The CDR3 here is CASSRQRQNTGELFF. The CDR3 DNA reads TGTGCCAGCTCACGACAGAGGCAGAACACCGGGGAGCTGTTTTTT.

The table lists this clonotype with a few counts. The CDR3 region has the DNA TGTGCCAGCATCCTCTGTCTCGACTCTTACAATGAGCAGTTCTTC. Translating it yields CASILCLDSYNEQFF. V usage is TRBV11-3 and J usage is TRBJ2-1; no reliable D call. There are 15 residues in the CDR3. Germline assignment: CDR1 SGHNT and CDR2 YENEEA. Trimming removed 7 bases from V and 4 bases from J, with 17 bases in between.

This clonotype has only a few counts. V gene TRBV5-1 combines with J gene TRBJ1-5, with a weak D call TRBD1 (5 bases). V lost 2 bases and J lost 5, with 11 bases in between. This CDR3 comprises 14 residues. Germline-derived CDR1 and CDR2 are SGHRS and YFSETQ. CDR3 amino acids: CASSFSGDDQPQHF. For the CDR3, the DNA is TGCGCCAGCAGCTTTTCGGGGGACGATCAGCCCCAGCATTTT.

The table lists this clonotype with a few counts. The chain combines TRBV7-2 with TRBJ2-6; 11 bases map to TRBD2. Germline lookup yields CDR1 SGHTA and CDR2 FQGNSA. This CDR3 region has 18 residues. Trimming at V came to 2 bases and at J to 2 bases, leaving 5 bases not matched to a gene. The DNA for the CDR3 is TGTGCCAGCAGCTTAATGCTAGCGGGGGGTGCTGGGGCCAACGTCCTGACTTTC. It is translated as CASSLMLAGGAGANVLTF.

V and J are TRBV29-1 and TRBJ2-7, with 9 bases matching TRBD2. Germline V lookup: CDR1 SQVTM, CDR2 ANQGSEA. Losses at the gene ends were 6 bases for V and 6 bases for J; bases not matched to a gene: 12. The CDR3 covers 14 residues. This CDR3 is CSVGRVAGAREQYF. CDR3 sequence (DNA): TGCAGCGTCGGCCGGGTAGCGGGGGCCCGCGAGCAGTACTTC.

This clonotype was counted many times. The V call is TRBV28, the J call TRBJ1-1; D possibly corresponds to TRBD1 (6 bases). Germline CDR1 MDHEN, CDR2 SYDVKM. V was clipped by 3 bases and J by 3 bases, with 11 bases between them. This CDR3 has 14 residues. The CDR3 coding sequence is TGTGCCAGCAGTTTGGCCAGGGGAGACACTGAAGCTTTCTTT. As protein: CASSLARGDTEAFF.